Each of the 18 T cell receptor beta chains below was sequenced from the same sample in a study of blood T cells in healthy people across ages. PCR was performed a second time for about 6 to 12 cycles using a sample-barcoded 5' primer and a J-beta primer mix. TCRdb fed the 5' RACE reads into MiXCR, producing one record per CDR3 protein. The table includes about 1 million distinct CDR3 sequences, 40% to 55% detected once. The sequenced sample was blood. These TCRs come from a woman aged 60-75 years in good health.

The CDR3 loop reads CASSLIRALGEAFF. The CDR3 DNA follows: TGTGCCAGCAGTTTAATTCGGGCTTTAGGCGAGGCTTTCTTT. The rearrangement uses TRBV12-3 or TRBV12-4 and TRBJ1-1, with D unclear. CDR3 size: 14 residues. Trimming took 2 bases from V and 11 from J, leaving 18 bases between them.

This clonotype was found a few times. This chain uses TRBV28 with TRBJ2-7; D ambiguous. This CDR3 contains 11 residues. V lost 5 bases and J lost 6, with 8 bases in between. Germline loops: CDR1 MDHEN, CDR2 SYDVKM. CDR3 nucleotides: TGTGCCAGCAGTCTACCATCCGAGCAGTACTTC. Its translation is CASSLPSEQYF.

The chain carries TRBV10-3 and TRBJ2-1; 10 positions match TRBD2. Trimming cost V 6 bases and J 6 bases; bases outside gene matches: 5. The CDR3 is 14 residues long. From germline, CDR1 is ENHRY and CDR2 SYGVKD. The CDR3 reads CAIRVAGGSNEQFF. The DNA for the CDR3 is TGTGCCATCAGGGTAGCGGGAGGTAGCAATGAGCAGTTCTTC.

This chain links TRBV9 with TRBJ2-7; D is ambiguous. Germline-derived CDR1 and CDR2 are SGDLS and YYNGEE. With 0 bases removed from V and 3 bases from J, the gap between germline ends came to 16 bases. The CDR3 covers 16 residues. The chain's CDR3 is CASSVGPNTALYEQYF. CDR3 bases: TGTGCCAGCAGCGTAGGACCCAATACCGCACTCTACGAGCAGTACTTC.

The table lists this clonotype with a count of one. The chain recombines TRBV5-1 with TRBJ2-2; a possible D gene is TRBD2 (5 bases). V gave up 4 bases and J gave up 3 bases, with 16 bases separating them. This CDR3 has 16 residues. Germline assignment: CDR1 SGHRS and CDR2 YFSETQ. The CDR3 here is CASSKTESADTGELFF. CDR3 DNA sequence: TGCGCCAGCAGCAAGACCGAGTCAGCGGACACCGGGGAGCTGTTTTTT. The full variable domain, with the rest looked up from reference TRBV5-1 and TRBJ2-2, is KAGVTQTPRYLIKTRGQQVTLSCSPISGHRSVSWYQQTPGQGLQFLFEYFSETQRNKGNFPGRFSGRQFSNSRSEMNVSTLELGDSALYLCASSKTESADTGELFFGEGSRLTVL.

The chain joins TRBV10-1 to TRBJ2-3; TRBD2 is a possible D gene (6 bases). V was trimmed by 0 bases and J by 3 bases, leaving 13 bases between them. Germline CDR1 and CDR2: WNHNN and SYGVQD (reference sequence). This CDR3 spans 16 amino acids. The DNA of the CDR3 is TGCGCCAGCAGTGAGTCCCGGGCCGCGGGGACAGATACGCAGTATTTT. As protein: CASSESRAAGTDTQYF.

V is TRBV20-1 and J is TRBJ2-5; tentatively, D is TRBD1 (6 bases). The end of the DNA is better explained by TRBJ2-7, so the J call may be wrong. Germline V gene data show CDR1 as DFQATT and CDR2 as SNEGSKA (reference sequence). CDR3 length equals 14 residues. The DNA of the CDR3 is TGCAGTGCTAGAGATGGCAGGGGTGTCCACGAGCAGTACTTC. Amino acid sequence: CSARDGRGVHEQYF.

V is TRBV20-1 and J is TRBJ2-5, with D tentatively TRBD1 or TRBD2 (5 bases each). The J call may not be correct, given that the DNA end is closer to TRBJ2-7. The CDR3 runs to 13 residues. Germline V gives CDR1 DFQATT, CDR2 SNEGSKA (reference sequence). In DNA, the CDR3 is TGCAGTGCTAGTGAGCTGGGGGAGTACGAGCAGTACTTC. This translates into CSASELGEYEQYF.

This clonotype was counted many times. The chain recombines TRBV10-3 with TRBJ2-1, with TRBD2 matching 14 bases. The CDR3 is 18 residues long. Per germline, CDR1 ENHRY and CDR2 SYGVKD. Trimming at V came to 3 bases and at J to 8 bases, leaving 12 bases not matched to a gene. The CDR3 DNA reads TGTGCCATCAGTGAACCGACGAGACTAGCGGGAGGGCCGGATGAGCAGTTCTTC. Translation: CAISEPTRLAGGPDEQFF.

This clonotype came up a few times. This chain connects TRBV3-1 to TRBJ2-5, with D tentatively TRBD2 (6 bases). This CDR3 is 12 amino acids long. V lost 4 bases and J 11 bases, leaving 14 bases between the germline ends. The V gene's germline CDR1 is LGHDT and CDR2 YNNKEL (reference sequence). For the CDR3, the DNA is TGTGCCAGCAGCCCATCGGACTATGAACAGTACTTC. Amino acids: CASSPSDYEQYF.

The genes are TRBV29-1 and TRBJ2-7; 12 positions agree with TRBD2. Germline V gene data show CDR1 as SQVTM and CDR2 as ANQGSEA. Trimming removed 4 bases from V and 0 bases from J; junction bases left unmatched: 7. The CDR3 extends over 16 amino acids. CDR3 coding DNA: TGCAGCGTTGCCGGACTAGCGGGGCTCAGCTCCTACGAGCAGTACTTC. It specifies CSVAGLAGLSSYEQYF.

CDR3 in amino acids: CASSSSRPDTQYF. The CDR3 DNA sequence: TGTGCCAGCAGCTCGAGCAGACCGGATACGCAGTATTTT. J is TRBJ2-3 and V is TRBV7-2, with no clear D. The germline CDR1 and CDR2 sequences are SGHTA and FQGNSA. The CDR3 runs to 13 residues. V dropped 4 bases and J dropped 6 bases, with 11 bases sitting between them.

The CDR3 loop is CSASRDLYNEQFF. DNA for the CDR3: TGCAGCGCCTCCCGGGACTTATACAATGAGCAGTTCTTC. The V and J genes are TRBV29-1 and TRBJ2-1; D possibly corresponds to TRBD2 (6 bases). The V end lost 7 bases, the J end lost 4 bases, and 14 bases lay between the germline ends. Germline assignment: CDR1 SQVTM and CDR2 ANQGSEA. The CDR3 sequence is 13 residues long.

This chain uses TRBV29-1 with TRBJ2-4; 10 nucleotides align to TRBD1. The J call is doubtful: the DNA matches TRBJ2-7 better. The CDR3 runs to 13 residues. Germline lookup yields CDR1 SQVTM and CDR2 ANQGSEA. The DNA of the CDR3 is TGCAGCGTAGAGAGGGACAGGGGAGCCGAGCAGTACTTC. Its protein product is CSVERDRGAEQYF.

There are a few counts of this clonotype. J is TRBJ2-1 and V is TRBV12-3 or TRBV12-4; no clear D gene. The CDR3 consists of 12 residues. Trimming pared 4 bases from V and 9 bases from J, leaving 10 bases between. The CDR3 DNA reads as TGTGCCAGCAGTTCCCTTGGGGTTGAGCAGTTCTTC. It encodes CASSSLGVEQFF.

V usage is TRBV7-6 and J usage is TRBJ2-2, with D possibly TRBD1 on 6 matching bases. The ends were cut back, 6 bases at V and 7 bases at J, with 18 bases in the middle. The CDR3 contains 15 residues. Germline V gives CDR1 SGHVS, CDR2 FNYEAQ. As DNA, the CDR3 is TGTGCCAGCAGTCCAGCCCAGGGGCTGGGCGGGGAGCTGTTTTTT. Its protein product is CASSPAQGLGGELFF.

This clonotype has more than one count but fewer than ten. The CDR3 nucleotides read TGTGCCAGCAGTCCTGGGGAGGCGACTTTGTCAAATACGCAGTATTTT. Its protein product is CASSPGEATLSNTQYF. The J gene is TRBJ2-3, the V gene TRBV3-1, with D maybe TRBD2 (6 bases). The CDR3 runs to 16 residues. Germline V lookup: CDR1 LGHDT, CDR2 YNNKEL (reference sequence). V lost 6 bases and J lost 7, with 23 bases in between.

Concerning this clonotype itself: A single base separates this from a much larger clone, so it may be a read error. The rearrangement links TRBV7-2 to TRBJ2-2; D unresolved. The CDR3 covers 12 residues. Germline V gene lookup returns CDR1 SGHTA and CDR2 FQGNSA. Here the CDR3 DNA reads TGTGCCAGCACAGAGAACGCCGGGGAGCTGTTTTTT. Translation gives CASTENAGELFF.